A selection of T cell receptor beta chains follows, all from one sample in a study of a mutant IDH1 vaccine in newly diagnosed glioma. What these receptors recognize is not known. Assay: immunoSEQ multiplex PCR; the TCRdb copy retains only in-frame clones and omits some. The data contain roughly 69,000 clones, around 86% of them seen just once; the ten biggest clones take up roughly 2%. Sequencing was performed on PBMCs, taken from a glioma patient whose treatment included an IDH1 peptide vaccine. These receptors came from a man aged 25-40 years with glioma. The CDR3 runs from the conserved cysteine through the conserved F or W. D genes are given only for firm matches.

>TRBJ1-2|TRBV7-2|-
CASSLAAGSSSGYTF
>TRBJ1-1|TRBV7-6|TRBD1
CASSPRTGILMNTEAFF
>TRBJ1-2|TRBV5-5|TRBD1
CASSLLPDRAADGYTF
>TRBJ2-3|TRBV5-6|TRBD2
CASTRDYRTDTQYF
>TRBJ1-2|TRBV4-2|-
CASSRSGSLYGYTF
>TRBJ2-7|TRBV5-8|-
CASSLSFTGRHEQYF
>TRBJ2-1|TRBV7-8|TRBD2
CASSPGGAGGLEQFF
>TRBJ1-1|TRBV7-9|-
CASREPAGPAFF
>TRBJ2-1|TRBV9|-
CASSVGRNLGVEVGNEQFF
>TRBJ1-5|TRBV25-1|-
CASSARLKNQPQHF
>TRBJ2-3|TRBV15|-
CATTGNADTQYF
>TRBJ2-3|TRBV6-7|-
CASSWGGPLTDTQYF
>TRBJ2-2|TRBV4-1|-
CASSQDPVTGELFF
>TRBJ2-1|TRBV30|-
CAWSVGGRREQFF
>TRBJ1-4|TRBV4-2|-
CASSQDPTLGRAEKLFF
>TRBJ2-1|TRBV28|-
CASSPPAPNEQFF
>TRBJ2-3|TRBV19|-
CASSLPGVAGTQYF
>TRBJ1-3|TRBV28|-
CASSQDPYTGNTIYF
>TRBJ1-2|TRBV19|-
CASSSWGIVDYGYTF
>TRBJ1-1|TRBV10-3|-
CAISDAGTQRNTEAFF
>TRBJ2-5|TRBV20-1|TRBD2
CSAPGGETQYF
>TRBJ2-1|TRBV27|-
CASSWGTNEQFF
>TRBJ2-7|TRBV28|-
CASSLSSYEQYF
>TRBJ2-7|TRBV2|TRBD2
CASSEGGGAYEQYF
>TRBJ2-1|TRBV9|TRBD2
CASSVGPRGTSGSYNEQFF
>TRBJ2-2|TRBV19|-
CASSMGLANCGELFF
>TRBJ2-5|TRBV30|-
CAWSVLGGETQYF
>TRBJ2-1|TRBV5-8|-
CASSLDPADEQFF
>TRBJ2-5|TRBV4-1|-
CASSQETQYF
>TRBJ1-1|TRBV7-9|-
CASSHAGGTPEAFF
>TRBJ2-6|TRBV27|TRBD1
CASRRQGSGANVLTF
>TRBJ2-5|TRBV7-2|TRBD2
CASSLESRGAGLGETQYF
>TRBJ2-5|TRBV12-5|TRBD1
CASGFSDRDETQYF
>TRBJ2-2|TRBV5-4|-
CASSLVGGADTGELFF
>TRBJ1-2|TRBV7-2|TRBD1
CASSLRTGENYGYTF
>TRBJ2-1|TRBV11-3|-
CASSPRQGLGNEQFF
>TRBJ2-7|TRBV10-2|-
CASSEGHREQYF
>TRBJ2-7|TRBV28|-
CASSLGASNAAQYF
>TRBJ2-7|TRBV23-1|TRBD1
CASSPGQGVYEQYF
>TRBJ1-1|TRBV5-1|-
CASSPGPNTEAFF
>TRBJ2-7|TRBV27|-
CASSPFGGSYEQYF
>TRBJ1-5|TRBV28|TRBD1
CASSFRGNRGNQPQHF
>TRBJ1-1|TRBV7-2|-
CASSAMITEAFF
>TRBJ2-7|TRBV19|TRBD1
CASSPTRDRVYEQYF
>TRBJ1-4|TRBV18|TRBD1
CASFPGTEPEKLFF
>TRBJ1-2|TRBV30|-
CAWVDWDYGYTF
>TRBJ1-4|TRBV28|-
CASSSYFMQLFF
>TRBJ2-7|TRBV4-2|TRBD2
CASSQVREGKQYF
>TRBJ1-1|TRBV4-3|-
CASSQGRADTEAFF
>TRBJ1-1|TRBV6-6|-
CASSYSRGLNTEAFF
>TRBJ2-4|TRBV11-1|-
CASSLSQNIQYF
>TRBJ1-5|TRBV28|TRBD1
CASSWGGQSNQPQHF
>TRBJ2-5|TRBV7-2|-
CASSLEAEETQYF
>TRBJ2-5|TRBV11-2|TRBD2
CASSRTKTSGSQETQYF
>TRBJ1-2|TRBV7-3|TRBD1
CASSLGQGRGYTF